This TCR beta chain was sequenced during a study of blood T cells in healthy people across ages. The authors ran a second PCR of roughly 6 to 12 cycles using a sample-barcoded 5' primer and a J-beta primer mix. Each CDR3 protein is one row after TCRdb ran MiXCR on the 5' RACE reads. Of 550,000 to 750,000 distinct CDR3 sequences in the sample, around 21% are singletons; the top ten hold 3% to 4.5%. This clonotype was seen only a few times. Per germline, CDR1 DFQATT and CDR2 SNEGSKA (reference sequence). V lost 8 bases and J lost 4; bases outside the gene matches: 8. The CDR3 totals 12 residues. V usage is TRBV20-1 and J usage is TRBJ2-7, with 7 bases that match TRBD1. The sequencing input was blood. The TCR sequence derives from a man in his sixties or seventies in good health. The CDR3 here is CSPGQDFYEQYF. The CDR3 DNA reads TGCAGTCCAGGACAGGACTTTTACGAGCAGTACTTC.